These 9 T cell receptor beta chains originate from one sample sequenced in a study of blood T cell repertoires in COVID-19. Some clones are missing from TCRdb's copy, which holds only in-frame ones; the method was immunoSEQ multiplex PCR. The sample contains about 170,000 clones, 92% of which appear only once. What was sequenced was peripheral blood. The receptors derive from a man aged 30-40 years with COVID-19, enrolled during active disease.

This chain connects TRBV11-2 to TRBJ2-5; 8 bases map to TRBD1. The CDR3 totals 16 residues. Looked up from germline, CDR1 is SGHAT and CDR2 is FQNNGV. The V gene end was trimmed by 2 bases and the J gene end by 3 bases; junction bases not matched to a gene: 8. The CDR3 protein is CASSLPGQVGEETQYF. The CDR3 DNA reads as TGTGCCAGCAGCTTACCGGGACAGGTCGGGGAAGAGACCCAGTACTTC.

The chain has TRBV6-5 and TRBJ2-7; TRBD1 aligns across 12 bases. The CDR3 spans 15 residues. Germline V CDR1 and CDR2: MNHEY, SVGAGI. V lost 4 bases to trimming and J lost 4 bases; unmatched junction nucleotides: 5. The DNA for the CDR3 is TGTGCCAGCAGTTGGGACAGGGGGCGCAAATACGAGCAGTACTTC. Translation: CASSWDRGRKYEQYF.

The CDR3 protein is CASSPQGSYEQYF. The CDR3 DNA sequence: TGTGCCAGCAGTCCTCAGGGGTCCTACGAGCAGTACTTC. The chain links TRBV2 to TRBJ2-7; D perhaps matches TRBD1 (6 bases). The CDR3 totals 13 residues. Germline CDR1 is SNHLY and CDR2 is FYNNEI. V was trimmed by 5 bases and J by 1 base, leaving 9 bases between them.

The chain links TRBV28 to TRBJ1-2, with a tentative D call TRBD1 (5 bases). This CDR3 spans 13 amino acids. Trimming removed 7 bases at V and 8 bases at J, with 17 bases between. Germline V gene lookup returns CDR1 MDHEN and CDR2 SYDVKM. Here the CDR3 reads CASIRQWGGGYTF. The DNA for the CDR3 is TGTGCCAGCATCCGACAGTGGGGCGGCGGCTACACCTTC.

V is TRBV3-1 (or the pseudogene TRBV3-2) and J is TRBJ1-2; weak D call: TRBD1 (5 bases). This CDR3 spans 12 amino acids. Germline CDR1 and CDR2: LGHDT and YNNKEL (reference sequence). The germline V and J ends were trimmed by 2 bases and 14 bases, with 15 bases remaining between them. This CDR3 is CASSQRRQPDTF. CDR3 nucleotides: TGTGCCAGCAGCCAAAGGCGACAGCCTGATACCTTC.

This chain links TRBV28 with TRBJ2-7, with 11 bases identical to TRBD1. Losses at the gene ends were 8 bases for V and 6 bases for J; bases not matched to a gene: 9. Germline assignment: CDR1 MDHEN and CDR2 SYDVKM. The CDR3 is 14 residues long. Written as DNA, the CDR3 is TGTGCCAGCTCTGAGGACAGGGGGCTGGGCGAGCAGTACTTC. Its translation is CASSEDRGLGEQYF.

This rearrangement joins TRBV4-2 to TRBJ2-2; D is perhaps TRBD2 (6 bases). CDR1 is LGHNA and CDR2 is YNFKEQ in the germline V gene. The CDR3 is 17 amino acids. Trimming took 1 base from V and 1 from J, leaving 13 bases between them. The chain's CDR3 is CASSQVSGRVNTGELFF. The CDR3 DNA follows: TGTGCCAGCAGCCAAGTTTCCGGGAGAGTGAACACCGGGGAGCTGTTTTTT.

The chain couples TRBV28 to TRBJ2-1; TRBD1 aligns across 7 bases. From germline, CDR1 is MDHEN and CDR2 SYDVKM. The length of the CDR3 is 17 residues. J gave up 2 bases and V 3 bases, and 10 bases lay outside the gene matches. CDR3: CASSFPTGTATYNEQFF. The CDR3 bases are TGTGCCAGCAGTTTTCCCACCGGGACAGCTACCTACAATGAGCAGTTCTTC.

This clone has just one count. V usage is TRBV5-1 and J usage is TRBJ1-4, with a tentative D call TRBD1 (6 bases). V was clipped by 4 bases and J by 2 bases, with 18 bases between them. Per germline, CDR1 SGHRS and CDR2 YFSETQ. The CDR3 runs 17 residues. The chain's CDR3 is CASSPLGGARTNEKLFF. CDR3 DNA: TGCGCCAGCAGCCCTCTGGGGGGGGCTCGCACTAATGAAAAACTGTTTTTT.